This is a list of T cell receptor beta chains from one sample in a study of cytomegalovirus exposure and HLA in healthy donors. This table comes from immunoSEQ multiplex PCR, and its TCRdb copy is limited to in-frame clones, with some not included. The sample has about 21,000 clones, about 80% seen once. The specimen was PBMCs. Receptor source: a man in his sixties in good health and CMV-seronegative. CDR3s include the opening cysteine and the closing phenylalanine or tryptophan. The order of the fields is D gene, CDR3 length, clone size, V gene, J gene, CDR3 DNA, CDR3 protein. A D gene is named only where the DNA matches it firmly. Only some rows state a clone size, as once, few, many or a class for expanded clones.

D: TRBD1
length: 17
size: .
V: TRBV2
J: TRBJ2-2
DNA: TGTGCCAGCAGTGATTCGAGGGACAGCCCTAACACCGGGGAGCTGTTTTTT
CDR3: CASSDSRDSPNTGELFF

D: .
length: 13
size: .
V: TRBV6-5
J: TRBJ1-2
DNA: TGTGCCAGCAGTGTGGACTGGCGCTATGGCTACACCTTC
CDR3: CASSVDWRYGYTF

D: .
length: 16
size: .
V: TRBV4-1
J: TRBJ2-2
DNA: TGCGCCAGCAGCCAAGCGACCAGCACAAAACTAGGGGAGCTGTTTTTT
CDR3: CASSQATSTKLGELFF

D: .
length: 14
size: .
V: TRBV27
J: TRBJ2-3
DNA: TGTGCCAGCAGTTTCCCCCCTAATTCAGATACGCAGTATTTT
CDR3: CASSFPPNSDTQYF

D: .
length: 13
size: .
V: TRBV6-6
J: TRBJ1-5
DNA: TGTGCCAGCAGAAACGGGGGCAATCAGCCCCAGCATTTT
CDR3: CASRNGGNQPQHF

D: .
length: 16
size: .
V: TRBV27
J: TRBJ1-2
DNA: TGTGCCCGCAGATCCCCACTCAGGGGACGGATCTATGGCTACACCTTC
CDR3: CARRSPLRGRIYGYTF

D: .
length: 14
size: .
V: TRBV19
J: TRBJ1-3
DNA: TGTGCCAGTAGTACCCCCCGTCCTGGAAACACCATATATTTT
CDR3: CASSTPRPGNTIYF

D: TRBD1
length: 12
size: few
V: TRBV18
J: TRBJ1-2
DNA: TGTGCCAGCTCACCGACAGGGGATGGCTACACCTTC
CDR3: CASSPTGDGYTF

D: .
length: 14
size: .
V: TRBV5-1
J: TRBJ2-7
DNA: TGCGCCAGCAGCTTGGCAGGCAGGTCCTACGAGCAGTACTTC
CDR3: CASSLAGRSYEQYF

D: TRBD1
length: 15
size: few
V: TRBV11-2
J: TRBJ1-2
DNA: TGTGCCAGCAGCTTAGCTCGGACAGGGGGGTGTGGCTACCCCTTC
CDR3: CASSLARTGGCGYPF

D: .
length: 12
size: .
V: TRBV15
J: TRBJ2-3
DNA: TGTGCCACCAGCGGGGACTGGGATACGCAGTATTTT
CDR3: CATSGDWDTQYF

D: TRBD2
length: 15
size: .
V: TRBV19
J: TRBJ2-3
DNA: TGTGCCAGTACTCCGGGACTAGGGTTCACAGATACGCAGTATTTT
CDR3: CASTPGLGFTDTQYF

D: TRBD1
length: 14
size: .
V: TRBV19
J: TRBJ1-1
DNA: TGTGCCAGTAGTGTCGGACAGGGAAGCACTGAAGCTTTCTTT
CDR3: CASSVGQGSTEAFF

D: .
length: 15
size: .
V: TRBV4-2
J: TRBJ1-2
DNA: TGTGCCAGCAGCCCCGGGGGAGGGACAAAGGATGGCTACACCTTC
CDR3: CASSPGGGTKDGYTF

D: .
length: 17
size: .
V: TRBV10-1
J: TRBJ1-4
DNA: TGCGCCAGCAGTGAGTCTTGGGCAAAAGCAACTAATGAAAAACTGTTTTTT
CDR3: CASSESWAKATNEKLFF

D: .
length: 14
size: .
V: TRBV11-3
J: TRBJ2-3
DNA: TGTGCCAGCAGCTTAAACAGGGTCGGAGGTACGCAGTATTTT
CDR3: CASSLNRVGGTQYF

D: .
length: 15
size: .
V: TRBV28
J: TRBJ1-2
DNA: TGTGCCAGCATCCAAAGCGGGGGGATCAACTATGGCTACACCTTC
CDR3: CASIQSGGINYGYTF

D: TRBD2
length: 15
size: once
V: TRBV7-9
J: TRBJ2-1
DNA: TGTGCCAGCGGGGCCCGGACTAGCTCCTACAATGAGCAGTTCTTC
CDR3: CASGARTSSYNEQFF

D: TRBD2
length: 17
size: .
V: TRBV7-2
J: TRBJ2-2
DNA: TGTGCCAGCAGCTTGTTTTCTAGCGGGAGACCCACCGGGGAGCTGTTTTTT
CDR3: CASSLFSSGRPTGELFF

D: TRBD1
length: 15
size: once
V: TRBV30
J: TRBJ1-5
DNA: TGTGCCTGGAGTCCCCCCGGACAGGCCGATCAGCCCCAGCATTTT
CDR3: CAWSPPGQADQPQHF

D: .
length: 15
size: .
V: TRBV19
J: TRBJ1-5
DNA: TGTGCCAGTAGTATTTCGAGGCAGGGAAGACAGCCCCAGCATTTT
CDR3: CASSISRQGRQPQHF

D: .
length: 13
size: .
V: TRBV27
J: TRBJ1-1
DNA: TGTGCCAGCACCCCCAGGGAGGGGACTGAAGCTTTCTTT
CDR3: CASTPREGTEAFF

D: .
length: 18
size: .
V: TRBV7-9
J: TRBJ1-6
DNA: TGTGCCAGCAGCTTAGGGCGTGGGCAGAGCTCCTATAATTCACCCCTCCACTTT
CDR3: CASSLGRGQSSYNSPLHF

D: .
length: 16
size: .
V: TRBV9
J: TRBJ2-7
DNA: TGTGCCAGCAGCTTAAGCGCGGCACCGAGCTCCTACGAGCAGTACTTC
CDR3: CASSLSAAPSSYEQYF

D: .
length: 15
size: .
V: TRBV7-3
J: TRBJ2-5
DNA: TGTGCCAGCAGCCAAACAGGGACGTGGGGCGAGACCCAGTACTTC
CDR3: CASSQTGTWGETQYF

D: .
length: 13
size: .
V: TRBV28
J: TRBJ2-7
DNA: TGTGCCGGATGGACTTACCTCCCCTACGAGCAGTACTTC
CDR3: CAGWTYLPYEQYF

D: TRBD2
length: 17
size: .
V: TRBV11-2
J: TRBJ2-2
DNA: TGTGCCAGCAGCAAATCATATAGCGGGGCCCACACCGGGGAGCTGTTTTTT
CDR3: CASSKSYSGAHTGELFF

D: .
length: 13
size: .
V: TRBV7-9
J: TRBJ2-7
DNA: TGTTCCAGCAGCCCCGGACAGACCTACGAGCAGTACTTC
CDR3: CSSSPGQTYEQYF

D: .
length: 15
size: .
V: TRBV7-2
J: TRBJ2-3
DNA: TGTGCCAGCAGCTTAGATAGGGGTGGCACAGATACGCAGTATTTT
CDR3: CASSLDRGGTDTQYF